Listed here are 27 T cell receptor beta chains from one sample, sequenced in a study of T-cell memory formation after mild COVID-19 (dated by TCRdb to about 2021). Receptor amplification or capture employed 5' RACE. The data were produced on an Illumina NovaSeq 6000. In TCRdb, the public reads were trimmed at Q25 with fastp and aligned with MiXCR, with productive beta chains retained. Identical CDR3 protein sequences are pooled into one entry, listed with their most common genes and DNA. For this sample there are about 260,000 distinct CDR3 sequences; 7% to 10% appear just once. The ten most abundant clones make up approximately 23% of the sample. The sequenced sample consisted of PBMCs or a T cell subset sorted from them (not recorded which). The receptor source for this set is a man aged 18 to 29 who had mild COVID-19 (a few samples of this study predate the infection). The sample titles of this study are shuffled in the database, so cell type and time point are left out; the donor was told from shared clones.

The chain is built from TRBV9 and TRBJ2-3; TRBD1 matches 7 bases. The CDR3 covers 15 residues. Germline V gene sequence: CDR1 SGDLS, CDR2 YYNGEE. The ends lost 4 bases at V and 5 bases at J; junction bases unmatched: 10. The CDR3: CASSPSDRARDTQYF. CDR3 coding DNA: TGTGCCAGCAGCCCTTCCGACAGGGCCAGAGATACGCAGTATTTT.

The sample holds a few counts of this clonotype. This sequence joins TRBV5-4 and TRBJ2-7, with 8 bases matching TRBD1. Germline CDR1 reads SGHNT; CDR2 reads YYREEE (reference sequence). V was pared by 3 bases and J by 0 bases, with 2 bases of the junction left unmatched. This CDR3 comprises 14 residues. The CDR3 nucleotides read TGTGCCAGCAGCTACACAGGGGGCTCCTACGAGCAGTACTTC. Residues: CASSYTGGSYEQYF.

This clonotype was counted many times. The chain couples TRBV7-2 to TRBJ2-3; no clear D. Trimming left V 0 bases short and J 4 bases short, with 2 bases between. The CDR3 spans 12 residues. CDR1 is SGHTA, CDR2 FQGNSA, per germline. CDR3: CASSLASDTQYF. CDR3 in DNA: TGTGCCAGCAGCTTAGCGTCAGATACGCAGTATTTT.

This clonotype showed up just a few times. The chain combines TRBV20-1 with TRBJ2-3; D assignment may be TRBD1 or TRBD2 (5 bases each). This CDR3 spans 15 amino acids. CDR1 and CDR2 (germline): DFQATT, SNEGSKA (reference sequence). The V end was cut by 4 bases, the J end by 2 bases, with 16 bases between. CDR3 in amino acids: CSATGTHKSTDTQYF. The CDR3 coding sequence is TGCAGTGCTACTGGGACCCATAAATCCACAGATACGCAGTATTTT.

In its sample, this clonotype was seen many times. V gene TRBV5-5 combines with J gene TRBJ2-3; D is possibly TRBD2 (7 bases). Trimming cost V 3 bases and J 2 bases, with 22 bases left between them. The CDR3 extends over 18 amino acids. The germline V gene has CDR1 SGHKS and CDR2 YYEKEE (reference sequence). Here the CDR3 DNA reads TGTGCCAGCAGCTCCACCCGGTGGGGGGGGCTCTTCACAGATACGCAGTATTTT. Amino acids: CASSSTRWGGLFTDTQYF.

This clonotype turned up a few times. The chain links TRBV6-5 to TRBJ2-1; 7 bases map to TRBD2. The trim removed 5 bases at V and 10 bases at J, leaving 5 bases unmatched. CDR3 length equals 12 residues. Germline assignment: CDR1 MNHEY and CDR2 SVGAGI. Here the CDR3 reads CASSAGVGEQFF. CDR3 coding DNA: TGTGCCAGCAGTGCGGGGGTGGGGGAGCAGTTCTTC.

This clonotype was detected ten times or more. V and J are TRBV7-2 and TRBJ2-2; D call uncertain. This CDR3 has 12 amino acids. The ends were cut back, 8 bases at V and 5 bases at J, with 9 bases in the middle. Germline V gene data show CDR1 as SGHTA and CDR2 as FQGNSA. The CDR3 spells CASGPSTGELFF. CDR3 sequence (DNA): TGTGCCAGCGGCCCTTCGACCGGGGAGCTGTTTTTT.

J is TRBJ2-7 and V is TRBV10-2; D is unresolved. This CDR3 contains 11 residues. V was clipped by 2 bases and J by 3 bases, with 2 bases between them. The germline CDR1 and CDR2 sequences are WSHSY and SAAADI. The DNA for the CDR3 is TGCGCCAGCAGTGAGGGCTACGAGCAGTACGTC. This codes for CASSEGYEQYV.

This clonotype was recorded many times. This chain joins TRBV6-2 or TRBV6-3 and TRBJ1-1, with 8 bases fitting TRBD1. Germline CDR1 reads MNHEY; CDR2 reads SVGEGT. After removal of 4 bases from V and 2 bases from J, the junction contained 12 bases not matched to a gene. The CDR3 extends over 17 amino acids. CDR3 loop: CASSFIQGASENTEAFF. DNA for the CDR3: TGTGCCAGCAGTTTCATCCAGGGGGCCTCCGAAAACACTGAAGCTTTCTTT.

This clonotype turned up a few times. This chain uses TRBV20-1 with TRBJ2-7; D is uncertain. The CDR3 totals 14 residues. The V end was cut by 0 bases, the J end by 3 bases, with 12 bases between. CDR1 and CDR2 (germline): DFQATT, SNEGSKA (reference sequence). The CDR3 loop is CSAREAGRLYEQYF. The CDR3, as DNA: TGCAGTGCTAGAGAGGCAGGCCGGCTCTACGAGCAGTACTTC.

The chain is built from TRBV9 and TRBJ2-2; 10 bases agree with TRBD1. The CDR3 runs 18 residues. The germline V gene has CDR1 SGDLS and CDR2 YYNGEE. With V trimmed by 0 bases and J by 2 bases, 7 bases remained unmatched. The CDR3 nucleotides are TGTGCCAGCAGCGTAGAATTTGGGACAGGGGCAAACACCGGGGAGCTGTTTTTT. Its translation is CASSVEFGTGANTGELFF.

This clonotype turned up a few times. V usage is TRBV4-1 and J usage is TRBJ2-2; D might be TRBD2 (6 bases). This CDR3 spans 18 amino acids. The ends were cut back, 0 bases at V and 4 bases at J, with 18 bases in the middle. From germline, CDR1 is MGHRA and CDR2 YSYEKL. DNA of the CDR3: TGCGCCAGCAGCCAAGAGGGAAGCGGGCATGTAGGCACCGGGGAGCTGTTTTTT. Its translation is CASSQEGSGHVGTGELFF.

This clonotype was counted between two and nine times. CDR3 residues: CASRGTSSAGELFF. The CDR3 nucleotides read TGTGCCAGCAGGGGGACTAGTTCCGCCGGGGAGCTGTTTTTT. This chain joins TRBV5-4 and TRBJ2-2; 8 bases map to TRBD2. J was trimmed by 6 bases and V by 5 bases; bases with no gene match: 6. CDR1 is SGHNT, CDR2 YYREEE, per germline (reference sequence). The CDR3 totals 14 residues.

The chain is built from TRBV11-2 and TRBJ2-7; maybe TRBD2 (7 bases). This CDR3 has 14 residues. The germline V and J ends were trimmed by 3 bases and 3 bases, with 12 bases remaining between them. Germline V gives CDR1 SGHAT, CDR2 FQNNGV. The CDR3 loop is CASSFNGGLYEQYV. The CDR3 coding sequence is TGTGCCAGCAGCTTTAACGGGGGGCTCTACGAGCAGTACGTC.

This chain joins TRBV15 and TRBJ1-2, with D unclear. V was shortened by 0 bases and J by 7 bases, with 6 bases between the two germline ends. Germline V gives CDR1 LNHNV, CDR2 YYDKDF (reference sequence). The CDR3 has 12 amino acids. The chain's CDR3 is CATSRERTGYTF. In DNA, the CDR3 is TGTGCCACCAGCAGAGAAAGAACTGGCTACACCTTC.

This clonotype has a count of ten or more. The chain carries TRBV7-3 and TRBJ1-1, with D hard to call. Trimming stripped 1 base from V and 0 bases from J, with 9 bases between. The CDR3 totals 15 residues. The germline CDR1 and CDR2 sequences are SGHTA and FQGTGA. The CDR3 loop is CASSLKPGLNTEAFF. As DNA, the CDR3 is TGTGCCAGCAGCTTAAAGCCGGGTTTGAACACTGAAGCTTTCTTT.

This clonotype was seen more than once but under ten times. The chain employs TRBV7-9 and TRBJ1-2; no clear D gene. The CDR3 length is 12 residues. The germline gives CDR1 SEHNR, CDR2 FQNEAQ (reference sequence). Trimming removed 6 bases from V and 3 bases from J, with 8 bases in between. The CDR3 sequence is CASSNLDYGYTF. The DNA for the CDR3 is TGTGCCAGCAGTAACCTGGACTATGGCTACACCTTC. Full variable domain (remainder filled in from reference TRBV7-9 and TRBJ1-2): DTGVSQNPRHKITKRGQNVTFRCDPISEHNRLYWYRQTLGQGPEFLTYFQNEAQLEKSRLLSDRFSAERPKGSFSTLEIQRTEQGDSAMYLCASSNLDYGYTFGSGTRLTVV.

J is TRBJ2-7 and V is TRBV6-5, with 9 bases lining up with TRBD1. Trimming removed 2 bases from V and 1 base from J; junction bases left unmatched: 3. CDR3 length: 15 residues. Germline loops: CDR1 MNHEY, CDR2 SVGAGI. CDR3 sequence (DNA): TGTGCCAGCAGTTACGCCGGGACAGGGTCCTACGAGCAGTACTTC. It codes for CASSYAGTGSYEQYF.

This clonotype was counted between two and nine times. The gene calls are TRBV9 and TRBJ1-1, with D uncertain. The CDR3 contains 12 residues. V lost 4 bases and J 7 bases, leaving 11 bases between the germline ends. Germline-derived CDR1 and CDR2 are SGDLS and YYNGEE. The CDR3, as DNA: TGTGCCAGCAGCCCCTTTCCGGGTGAAGCTTTCTTT. It yields the protein CASSPFPGEAFF.

This clonotype was detected ten times or more. The rearrangement uses TRBV7-3 and TRBJ2-3, with a possible D match to TRBD2 (5 bases). Germline CDR1 SGHTA, CDR2 FQGTGA. This CDR3 comprises 15 residues. V lost 4 bases to trimming and J lost 5 bases, with 16 bases between them. CDR3 bases: TGTGCCAGCAGCTCACCGGGATCTCGGGGAGATACGCAGTATTTT. Amino acids: CASSSPGSRGDTQYF.

This clonotype was counted only a few times. The rearrangement links TRBV7-8 to TRBJ2-3; 7 bases line up with TRBD2. Losses at the gene ends were 5 bases for V and 2 bases for J; bases not matched to a gene: 10. There are 16 residues in the CDR3. The V gene's germline CDR1 is SGHVS and CDR2 FQNEAQ. DNA for the CDR3: TGTGCCAGCAGCCCGACTAGCCGCTATAACACAGATACGCAGTATTTT. It yields the protein CASSPTSRYNTDTQYF.

The rearrangement uses TRBV5-1 and TRBJ2-1; 11 bases fit TRBD2. The CDR3 runs to 16 residues. J was trimmed by 5 bases and V by 0 bases; bases with no gene match: 4. CDR1 and CDR2 (germline): SGHRS, YFSETQ. The CDR3 coding sequence is TGCGCCAGCAGCTTGGGGACTAGCGGGTTCGACAATGAGCAGTTCTTC. Translated, it gives CASSLGTSGFDNEQFF.

The sample holds a few counts of this clonotype. The CDR3 DNA follows: TGTGCCAGCAGCTCCGAAACTAGCGTCGCCAAAAACATTCAGTACTTC. It translates to CASSSETSVAKNIQYF. This chain joins TRBV6-2 or TRBV6-3 and TRBJ2-4, with 7 bases lining up with TRBD2. The CDR3 runs to 16 residues. V shed 6 bases, J shed 1 base, and the junction held 9 bases outside the gene matches. Germline CDR1 MNHEY, CDR2 SVGEGT.

At least ten counts were recorded for this clonotype. CDR3 amino acids: CASSLGSVKNIQYF. The CDR3 DNA reads TGTGCCAGCAGTTTGGGTTCGGTCAAAAACATTCAGTACTTC. This chain connects TRBV12-3 or TRBV12-4 to TRBJ2-4; D ambiguous. Trimming cost V 3 bases and J 3 bases, with 9 bases left between them. The length of the CDR3 is 14 residues.

This clonotype was seen a few times. The chain uses TRBV6-1 and TRBJ2-7; D remains unclear. CDR1 is MNHNS and CDR2 is SASEGT in the germline V gene. This CDR3 comprises 12 residues. V lost 1 base and J 6 bases, leaving 7 bases between the germline ends. The CDR3 here is CASSEVGSEQYV. The CDR3 region has the DNA TGTGCCAGCAGTGAAGTGGGGTCCGAGCAGTACGTC.

The chain uses TRBV6-6 and TRBJ1-1; D is possibly TRBD1 (6 bases). The CDR3 runs 14 residues. Germline CDR1 and CDR2: MNHNY and SVGAGI (reference sequence). Trimming took off 7 bases at V and 1 base at J, with 13 bases between the two ends. The CDR3 here is CASTLTGTNTEAFF. The CDR3 DNA is TGTGCCAGCACCTTAACAGGGACGAACACTGAAGCTTTCTTT.

The chain is built from TRBV7-3 and TRBJ2-1, with 10 bases identical to TRBD2. Germline CDR1 and CDR2: SGHTA and FQGTGA. The CDR3 totals 16 residues. V shed 5 bases, J shed 3 bases, and the junction held 7 bases outside the gene matches. The CDR3 sequence: CASSTRSGGDYNEQFF. CDR3 sequence (DNA): TGTGCCAGCAGCACCCGAAGCGGGGGGGACTACAATGAGCAGTTCTTC.